This is a list of T cell receptor beta chains from one sample in a study of CD8 T cells in Susac syndrome. MiXCR, run by TCRdb on the immunoSEQ multiplex PCR reads, gives a single entry per CDR3 protein. Of about 240,000 distinct CDR3 sequences in the sample, 90% to 96% are singletons; the top ten hold about 0.1%. Source material: CD4+ T cells from PBMCs. Receptors were obtained from a human donor with Susac syndrome. The CDR3 runs from the conserved cysteine through the conserved F or W.

cdr3_aa: CSAPGVGNQPQHF; j_call: TRBJ1-5; cdr3_length: 13; v_call: TRBV20-1
cdr3_aa: CASSVESWGYGYTF; j_call: TRBJ1-2; cdr3_length: 14; v_call: TRBV9
cdr3_aa: CSGLGLALNEQFF; j_call: TRBJ2-1; cdr3_length: 13; v_call: TRBV20-1
cdr3_aa: CASSSGTAALSEQFF; j_call: TRBJ2-1; cdr3_length: 15; v_call: TRBV7-3
cdr3_aa: CASSWSTGELFF; j_call: TRBJ2-2; cdr3_length: 12; v_call: TRBV12-3/TRBV12-4
cdr3_aa: CASSPAFTETQYF; j_call: TRBJ2-5; cdr3_length: 13; v_call: TRBV5-1
cdr3_aa: CASSPPGGLNQPQHF; j_call: TRBJ1-5; cdr3_length: 15; v_call: TRBV28
cdr3_aa: CASSRVSANTGELFF; j_call: TRBJ2-2; cdr3_length: 15; v_call: TRBV19
cdr3_aa: CASFSYNEQFF; j_call: TRBJ2-1; cdr3_length: 11; v_call: TRBV2
cdr3_aa: CASSLTLGGANVLTF; j_call: TRBJ2-6; cdr3_length: 15; v_call: TRBV6-1
cdr3_aa: CSARLFYRVPTTYEQYF; j_call: TRBJ2-7; cdr3_length: 17; v_call: TRBV20-1
cdr3_aa: CSALVGQETQYF; j_call: TRBJ2-5; cdr3_length: 12; v_call: TRBV20-1
cdr3_aa: CASSPLGTSGHNEQFF; j_call: TRBJ2-1; cdr3_length: 16; v_call: TRBV7-9
cdr3_aa: CASSLVLGGGNEQFF; j_call: TRBJ2-1; cdr3_length: 15; v_call: TRBV11-2
cdr3_aa: CSVVVGGAPQYF; j_call: TRBJ2-5; cdr3_length: 12; v_call: TRBV29-1
cdr3_aa: CASSLSGRGRGETQYF; j_call: TRBJ2-5; cdr3_length: 16; v_call: TRBV27
cdr3_aa: CASSVKWGMNTEAFF; j_call: TRBJ1-1; cdr3_length: 15; v_call: TRBV9
cdr3_aa: CASSQADREGQPQHF; j_call: TRBJ1-5; cdr3_length: 15; v_call: TRBV4-1
cdr3_aa: CASSPFAGTSGNYEQYF; j_call: TRBJ2-7; cdr3_length: 17; v_call: TRBV18
cdr3_aa: CASSQEGAYEQYF; j_call: TRBJ2-7; cdr3_length: 13; v_call: TRBV3-1
cdr3_aa: CASSGLAGDPTAGELFF; j_call: TRBJ2-2; cdr3_length: 17; v_call: TRBV9
cdr3_aa: CSVEGGTLNNEQFF; j_call: TRBJ2-1; cdr3_length: 14; v_call: TRBV29-1